Listed below are T cell receptor beta chains from one sample, sequenced in a study of T-cell reconstitution after alpha-beta-depleted transplantation in children. Each CDR3 protein is one row after TCRdb ran MiXCR on the PCR reads. The sample holds around 370,000 distinct CDR3 sequences, 9% to 12% seen once. The sample was PBMCs from the stem cell graft donor, taken from the stem cell graft. These receptors all come from a human donor who donated a stem cell graft to a child with acute lymphoblastic leukemia. The CDR3 runs from the conserved cysteine through the conserved F or W. The order of the fields is D gene, V gene, J gene, clone size, CDR3 protein, CDR3 DNA. The D gene is left open where the match is weak. Some rows mark clone size as missing; the rest say once, few, many or name a class of expanded clone.

D gene: -; V gene: TRBV30; J gene: TRBJ1-1; clone size: many; CDR3 protein: CAWSVLRGTEAFF; CDR3 DNA: TGTGCCTGGAGTGTACTAAGGGGAACTGAAGCTTTCTTT
D gene: TRBD2; V gene: TRBV29-1; J gene: TRBJ2-7; clone size: many; CDR3 protein: CSVVLAGGGYEQYF; CDR3 DNA: TGCAGCGTTGTCTTAGCGGGAGGGGGGTACGAGCAGTACTTC
D gene: -; V gene: TRBV28; J gene: TRBJ2-1; clone size: few; CDR3 protein: CASSSGINEQFF; CDR3 DNA: TGTGCCAGCAGTTCGGGGATCAATGAGCAGTTCTTC
D gene: -; V gene: TRBV20-1; J gene: TRBJ2-7; clone size: -; CDR3 protein: CSATRLEQYF; CDR3 DNA: TGCAGTGCTACCCGACTTGAGCAGTACTTC
D gene: TRBD2; V gene: TRBV7-2; J gene: TRBJ2-5; clone size: -; CDR3 protein: CASSSQRGIQETQYF; CDR3 DNA: TGTGCCAGCAGCTCCCAGCGGGGGATCCAAGAGACCCAGTACTTC
D gene: -; V gene: TRBV20-1; J gene: TRBJ1-2; clone size: -; CDR3 protein: CSARKTGPMSEGYGYTF; CDR3 DNA: TGCAGTGCTAGAAAGACAGGCCCCATGTCGGAGGGCTATGGCTACACCTTC
D gene: TRBD1; V gene: TRBV12-3/TRBV12-4; J gene: TRBJ2-7; clone size: few; CDR3 protein: CASSQAGTGEGEQYF; CDR3 DNA: TGTGCCAGCAGTCAAGCAGGGACAGGGGAGGGCGAGCAGTACTTC
D gene: -; V gene: TRBV5-4; J gene: TRBJ2-3; clone size: many; CDR3 protein: CASSSGLFTDTQYF; CDR3 DNA: TGTGCCAGCAGCTCGGGACTCTTCACAGATACGCAGTATTTT
D gene: TRBD2; V gene: TRBV14; J gene: TRBJ2-3; clone size: few; CDR3 protein: CASSQDYSGAGVGPDTQYF; CDR3 DNA: TGTGCCAGCAGCCAAGATTACAGTGGGGCGGGAGTCGGACCAGATACGCAGTATTTT
D gene: TRBD2; V gene: TRBV7-9; J gene: TRBJ2-7; clone size: many; CDR3 protein: CASSLEPSGIYEQYF; CDR3 DNA: TGTGCCAGCAGCTTAGAACCTAGCGGGATCTACGAGCAGTACTTC
D gene: TRBD2; V gene: TRBV9; J gene: TRBJ2-1; clone size: -; CDR3 protein: CASSVEGGAGLAAESSYNEQFF; CDR3 DNA: TGTGCCAGCAGCGTAGAGGGGGGTGCGGGACTAGCGGCTGAGAGCTCCTACAATGAGCAGTTCTTC
D gene: -; V gene: TRBV7-9; J gene: TRBJ1-4; clone size: -; CDR3 protein: CATNPLGQGGEKLFF; CDR3 DNA: TGTGCCACCAACCCTTTGGGGCAGGGTGGCGAAAAACTGTTTTTT
D gene: TRBD2; V gene: TRBV6-1; J gene: TRBJ2-1; clone size: few; CDR3 protein: CASSRPLAGGPGEQFF; CDR3 DNA: TGTGCCAGCAGTCGTCCTTTAGCGGGAGGGCCAGGTGAGCAGTTCTTC
D gene: -; V gene: TRBV7-9; J gene: TRBJ2-7; clone size: few; CDR3 protein: CASSLETRRRGEQYF; CDR3 DNA: TGTGCCAGCAGCTTAGAAACCAGACGTCGAGGCGAGCAGTACTTC
D gene: -; V gene: TRBV15; J gene: TRBJ1-4; clone size: -; CDR3 protein: CATSRGVGPPNEKLFF; CDR3 DNA: TGTGCCACCAGCAGAGGCGTGGGGCCCCCAAATGAAAAACTGTTTTTT
D gene: -; V gene: TRBV7-3; J gene: TRBJ2-2; clone size: few; CDR3 protein: CASSSGTMGTGELFF; CDR3 DNA: TGTGCCAGCAGCTCCGGGACGATGGGCACCGGGGAGCTGTTTTTT
D gene: -; V gene: TRBV20-1; J gene: TRBJ2-1; clone size: few; CDR3 protein: CSARVGGTYNEQFF; CDR3 DNA: TGCAGTGCTAGAGTGGGAGGAACCTACAATGAGCAGTTCTTC
D gene: TRBD2; V gene: TRBV5-1; J gene: TRBJ2-4; clone size: -; CDR3 protein: CASSYGLAGRSKNIQYF; CDR3 DNA: TGCGCCAGCAGCTACGGACTAGCGGGGAGGTCCAAAAACATTCAGTACTTC
D gene: -; V gene: TRBV5-1; J gene: TRBJ2-3; clone size: many; CDR3 protein: CASSLGIVTDTQYF; CDR3 DNA: TGCGCCAGCAGCTTGGGGATAGTCACAGATACGCAGTATTTT
D gene: TRBD1; V gene: TRBV5-6; J gene: TRBJ2-1; clone size: few; CDR3 protein: CASSFSTGINEQFF; CDR3 DNA: TGTGCCAGCAGCTTCTCGACAGGGATTAATGAGCAGTTCTTC
D gene: -; V gene: TRBV29-1; J gene: TRBJ1-3; clone size: -; CDR3 protein: CSVKMDTLLLYF; CDR3 DNA: TGCAGCGTGAAGATGGACACCCTGCTCCTATATTTT
D gene: -; V gene: TRBV5-1; J gene: TRBJ1-1; clone size: -; CDR3 protein: CASSLTVNMNTEAFF; CDR3 DNA: TGCGCCAGCAGCTTGACGGTGAACATGAACACTGAAGCTTTCTTT
D gene: -; V gene: TRBV29-1; J gene: TRBJ2-3; clone size: many; CDR3 protein: CSVEDQGSPSTDTQYF; CDR3 DNA: TGCAGCGTTGAAGATCAGGGCAGTCCTAGCACAGATACGCAGTATTTT